This T cell receptor (beta chain) was captured by sequencing in a study of beta chain features in type 1 diabetes. The investigators reverse transcribed all of the isolated RNA, so they sequenced expressed TCRB transcripts. The assay was immunoSEQ multiplex PCR, and TCRdb's table has in-frame clones only and misses some. Of 350,000 to 450,000 clones in the sample, 14% were seen once. The clonotype originates from a young man in good health. Input material: naive CD4+ T cells from blood.

The DNA of the CDR3 is TGTGCCAGCAGCCTCTCTTTAGCGGGCCCGACCTACAATGAGCAGTTCTTC. It codes for CASSLSLAGPTYNEQFF. The gene calls are TRBV4-2 and TRBJ2-1, with 7 bases identical to TRBD2. The V gene end was trimmed by 4 bases and the J gene end by 2 bases; junction bases not matched to a gene: 11. The CDR3 runs to 17 residues. CDR1 and CDR2 from the germline V gene are LGHNA and YNFKEQ.